Listed below are T cell receptor beta chains from one sample, sequenced in a study of T cells in Graves' hyperthyroidism and ophthalmopathy. TCRdb reprocessed the multiplex PCR reads via MiXCR and lists one record per CDR3 protein. The sample lists approximately 370,000 distinct CDR3 sequences, about a sixth occurring once. The sequenced sample consisted of blood. These receptors were taken from a woman aged 25 to 45 with Graves' hyperthyroidism that later progressed to Graves' ophthalmopathy. Each CDR3 is given with its conserved first and last residue. D genes are given only for firm matches. Expanded clones get a size class; other rows say once, few or many, or leave the size out.

TGTGCCAGCAGTTTCTTGGGCGAGCAGTACTTC CASSFLGEQYF - many TRBJ2-7 TRBV12-3/TRBV12-4
TGTGCCAGCAGTCCGGACTTCTCGATAGATGAGCAGTTCTTC CASSPDFSIDEQFF - many TRBJ2-1 TRBV28
TGCGCCAGCAGCTTGGGCGGCGGGGTTGGGGAAAAACTGTTTTTT CASSLGGGVGEKLFF - many TRBJ1-4 TRBV5-1
TGTGCCAGCAGTTGGACCTCTTATAGCAATCAGCCCCAGCATTTT CASSWTSYSNQPQHF - many TRBJ1-5 TRBV12-3/TRBV12-4
TGTGCCAGCAGTGGAAATCGCGATAGCACAGATACGCAGTATTTT CASSGNRDSTDTQYF - many TRBJ2-3 TRBV6-1
TGTGCCAGTAATCCAGCGACAGGGGTCAGCTATGGCTACACCTTC CASNPATGVSYGYTF TRBD1 few TRBJ1-2 TRBV19
TGTGCCAGCAGTTTCGGAGGTCGGGGACCCCTCCACTTT CASSFGGRGPLHF - many TRBJ1-6 TRBV12-3/TRBV12-4
TGTGCCAGCACCCCAAACCGAGAGGGGTTAAGCAATCAGCCCCAGCATTTT CASTPNREGLSNQPQHF - few TRBJ1-5 TRBV6-1
TGTGCCAGCAGCCCCAAAACAGGGAACACTGAAGCTTTCTTT CASSPKTGNTEAFF - few TRBJ1-1 TRBV7-2
TGTGCCAGCAGCCTACAGGGATTTGGTAATAATTCACCCCTCCACTTT CASSLQGFGNNSPLHF - many TRBJ1-6 TRBV27
TGCGCCAGCAGCCAAGAATTTGGCGGGAGCTCCTATAATTCACCCCTCCACTTT CASSQEFGGSSYNSPLHF - few TRBJ1-6 TRBV4-1
TGTGCCAGCAGCGGCGTAGCGGGAGGGGTAGAGACCCAGTACTTC CASSGVAGGVETQYF TRBD2 many TRBJ2-5 TRBV13
TGTGCCAGCAGTTCCTTACAGGGGGCTGGGGCCAACGTCCTGACTTTC CASSSLQGAGANVLTF TRBD1 many TRBJ2-6 TRBV12-3/TRBV12-4
TGTGCCAGCAGTAGAACAGGGGGCATCCCATACGAGCAGTACTTC CASSRTGGIPYEQYF TRBD1 many TRBJ2-7 TRBV12-3/TRBV12-4
TGCGCCAGCACGGTGGGCACAGATACGCAGTATTTT CASTVGTDTQYF - - TRBJ2-3 TRBV5-1
TGTGCCAGTAGTATGCTTCCCGACAGCCTCTACGAGCAGTACTTC CASSMLPDSLYEQYF - - TRBJ2-7 TRBV19
TGCGCCAGCAGCCCCCGTGCGCGGGGGAAGGGGCTAACCGAGATGAACACTGAAGCTTTCTTT CASSPRARGKGLTEMNTEAFF - many TRBJ1-1 TRBV5-1
TGTGCCACCAGCCCCGAGAGTGGCAGAAATAGCAATCAGCCCCAGCATTTT CATSPESGRNSNQPQHF - many TRBJ1-5 TRBV15
TGTGCCAGCAGTCCAGGACTCCCTTTAGAGCCCCAGCATTTT CASSPGLPLEPQHF - few TRBJ1-5 TRBV27
TGTGCCAGCAGTCCCGGTGGAAAGGGGGTTTCTGGAAACACCATATATTTT CASSPGGKGVSGNTIYF - few TRBJ1-3 TRBV7-9